The 11 T cell receptor beta chains below come from one sample, sequenced in a study of CD8 T cells in Susac syndrome. After extraction with the RNeasy kit, roughly 0.45 to 1 ug of the RNA was reverse transcribed using random hexamers. TCRdb called the immunoSEQ multiplex PCR reads again in MiXCR, with one record for every CDR3 protein. The sample has 150,000 to 160,000 distinct CDR3 sequences, 94% seen once; the top ten hold 0.21%. Sequenced material: CD8+ T cells from PBMCs. The receptors were gathered from a human donor with multiple sclerosis.

The rearrangement links TRBV11-2 to TRBJ2-7; weak D call: TRBD1 (5 bases). Germline loops: CDR1 SGHAT, CDR2 FQNNGV. The CDR3 has 16 residues. The germline V and J ends were trimmed by 1 base and 3 bases, with 16 bases remaining between them. Here the CDR3 DNA reads TGTGCCAGCAGCTTAGTCCCAGGGCCCGGGTACTACGAGCAGTACTTC. The encoded protein is CASSLVPGPGYYEQYF.

This clonotype showed up just once. V and J are TRBV12-3 or TRBV12-4 and TRBJ2-5; possible D gene TRBD1, 6 bases. The CDR3 spans 16 residues. Trimming removed 1 base at V and 5 bases at J, with 17 bases between. This CDR3 reads CASSLVNRAPRETQYF. The CDR3 bases are TGTGCCAGCAGTTTAGTAAACAGGGCTCCCCGGGAGACCCAGTACTTC.

The CDR3 loop is CASCVAYEQYF. In DNA form, the CDR3 reads TGCGCCAGCTGCGTAGCCTACGAGCAGTACTTC. The chain links TRBV5-1 to TRBJ2-7; the D is unclear. The V gene lost 7 bases and the J gene lost 2 bases, with 7 bases spanning the gap. This CDR3 comprises 11 residues. CDR1 is SGHRS and CDR2 is YFSETQ in the germline V gene.

The chain is built from TRBV4-1 and TRBJ2-2, with TRBD1 matching 9 bases. The CDR3 sequence is 15 residues long. The V gene's germline CDR1 is MGHRA and CDR2 YSYEKL. The V gene end was trimmed by 4 bases and the J gene end by 7 bases; junction bases not matched to a gene: 7. The CDR3 loop is CASSPRDRVDGELFF. Written as DNA, the CDR3 is TGCGCCAGCAGCCCCCGGGACAGGGTGGACGGGGAGCTGTTTTTT.

The V gene is TRBV2, the J gene TRBJ2-5, with a possible D match to TRBD1 (6 bases). V was pared by 10 bases and J by 3 bases, with 21 bases between. This CDR3 contains 15 residues. Germline values: CDR1 SNHLY, CDR2 FYNNEI. The CDR3 coding sequence is TGTGCCACCCATGGTGGGGGCAAACACAAAGAGACCCAGTACTTC. Encoded protein: CATHGGGKHKETQYF.

The CDR3 reads CASSAAPLREQYF. The CDR3 nucleotides are TGTGCCAGCAGCGCGGCCCCTCTACGGGAGCAGTACTTC. V usage is TRBV7-9 and J usage is TRBJ2-7; no firm D call. The V end lost 5 bases, the J end lost 7 bases, and 15 bases lay between the germline ends. Germline loops: CDR1 SEHNR, CDR2 FQNEAQ (reference sequence). CDR3 length: 13 amino acids.

The chain carries TRBV9 and TRBJ2-7; TRBD1 agrees at 11 bases. There are 15 residues in the CDR3. The trim removed 3 bases at V and 6 bases at J, leaving 8 bases unmatched. CDR1 SGDLS and CDR2 YYNGEE come from the germline V gene. The CDR3 sequence: CASSDSGTGGREQYF. DNA for the CDR3: TGTGCCAGCAGCGATTCCGGGACAGGGGGTCGCGAGCAGTACTTC.

The chain links TRBV6-6 to TRBJ1-5, with D hard to call. V lost 5 bases to trimming and J lost 6 bases, with 11 bases between them. The CDR3 contains 13 residues. Germline CDR1 is MNHNY and CDR2 is SVGAGI (reference sequence). The CDR3 sequence is CASSANWGQPQHF. The CDR3, as DNA: TGTGCCAGCAGTGCAAATTGGGGTCAGCCCCAGCATTTT.

The chain carries TRBV9 and TRBJ1-2, with D uncertain. This CDR3 has 12 amino acids. Trimming took off 1 base at V and 10 bases at J, with 11 bases between the two ends. Germline-derived CDR1 and CDR2 are SGDLS and YYNGEE. As DNA, the CDR3 is TGTGCCAGCAGCGTACCCACTCTGGACTACACCTTC. Translating gives CASSVPTLDYTF.

This sequence joins TRBV30 and TRBJ1-1; a possible D gene is TRBD1 (5 bases). V was clipped by 0 bases and J by 6 bases, with 11 bases between them. This CDR3 has 13 amino acids. Germline CDR1 is GTSNPN and CDR2 is SVGIG (reference sequence). CDR3 DNA sequence: TGTGCCTGGAGTGTGGGTCGGGGCGCTGAAGCTTTCTTT. Protein sequence: CAWSVGRGAEAFF.

V is TRBV27 and J is TRBJ2-7; TRBD2 matches at 12 bases. The CDR3 has 15 residues. V was pared by 4 bases and J by 4 bases, with 5 bases of the junction left unmatched. From germline, CDR1 is MNHEY and CDR2 SMNVEV (reference sequence). CDR3 protein: CASSSASGGVYEQYF. Written as DNA, the CDR3 is TGTGCCAGCAGTTCCGCTAGCGGGGGGGTTTACGAGCAGTACTTC.